This T cell receptor beta chain was retrieved from a study of CD8+ T cells in alopecia areata. Study conclusions and caveats: Lesional scalp, especially alopecia totalis/universalis, showed higher clonality than normal scalp.

Turning to this clone: Its target is unknown.

Extracted RNA was reverse transcribed, and the resulting cDNA served as sequencing template. TCRdb's table, derived via immunoSEQ multiplex PCR, lists solely in-frame clones and lacks some. The table includes fewer than 100,000 clones, over 40% detected once. The length of the CDR3 is 15 residues. The germline CDR1 and CDR2 sequences are SGHRS and YFSETQ. V was clipped by 0 bases and J by 4 bases, with 11 bases between them. The clonotype was recovered from a human donor with alopecia areata. The V call is TRBV5-1, the J call TRBJ2-1; D is perhaps TRBD2 (6 bases). Input material: CD4+ T cells sorted from blood. The CDR3 DNA is TGCGCCAGCAGCTTGGGGCCCGGGAGTTACAATGAGCAGTTCTTC. It codes for CASSLGPGSYNEQFF.